A selection of T cell receptor beta chains follows, all from one sample in a study of cytotoxic CD8 clonotypes in ibrutinib-treated CLL. Profiling relied on immunoSEQ multiplex PCR, and the TCRdb table lists in-frame clones only, not all of them. The sample has approximately 140,000 clones; approximately 80% are singletons. Sample: PBMCs, taken after 12 months of ibrutinib treatment. The source is a human donor with chronic lymphocytic leukemia. Each CDR3 is given with its conserved first and last residue. A D gene is named only where the DNA matches it firmly. Clone size is shown for a subset of rows, as once, few, many or a class of expanded clone.

D: TRBD2
J: TRBJ2-7
V: TRBV27
size: many
CDR3: CASSRGASGSAYEQYF
DNA: TGTGCCAGCTCGAGAGGAGCTAGCGGGTCTGCCTACGAGCAGTACTTC

D: -
J: TRBJ2-6
V: TRBV27
size: -
CDR3: CASSLSMGRGLSGANVLTF
DNA: TGTGCCAGCAGTTTATCGATGGGGCGGGGGCTCTCTGGGGCCAACGTCCTGACTTTC

D: -
J: TRBJ2-1
V: TRBV5-1
size: once
CDR3: CASSLAWDSGSSYNEQFF
DNA: TGCGCCAGCAGCTTGGCGTGGGACTCAGGTAGCTCCTACAATGAGCAGTTCTTC

D: -
J: TRBJ1-1
V: TRBV9
size: once
CDR3: CASSPAGGITEAFF
DNA: TGTGCCAGCAGCCCAGCGGGGGGTATCACTGAAGCTTTCTTT

D: TRBD1
J: TRBJ2-7
V: TRBV7-6
size: -
CDR3: CASSLSSTGGYEQYF
DNA: TGTGCCAGCAGCTTAAGTTCGACAGGGGGCTACGAGCAGTACTTC

D: -
J: TRBJ1-1
V: TRBV5-1
size: -
CDR3: CASSLILGGEAFF
DNA: TGCGCCAGCAGCTTGATCTTGGGAGGTGAAGCTTTCTTT

D: -
J: TRBJ2-7
V: TRBV5-1
size: once
CDR3: CASSLGRGSLDEQYF
DNA: TGCGCCAGCAGCTTGGGGAGGGGAAGCCTGGACGAGCAGTACTTC

D: TRBD2
J: TRBJ2-5
V: TRBV30
size: -
CDR3: CAVRRSGKYQETQYF
DNA: TGTGCTGTGAGGAGGAGCGGGAAATACCAAGAGACCCAGTACTTC

D: TRBD1
J: TRBJ1-1
V: TRBV9
size: -
CDR3: CASSVGQGTEAFF
DNA: TGTGCCAGCAGCGTGGGACAGGGGACTGAAGCTTTCTTT

D: -
J: TRBJ2-7
V: TRBV5-6
size: -
CDR3: CASSSQVNEQYF
DNA: TGTGCCAGCAGCTCCCAGGTTAACGAGCAGTACTTC

D: TRBD1
J: TRBJ1-1
V: TRBV28
size: -
CDR3: CASSRIDRVTEAFF
DNA: TGTGCCAGCAGTCGAATTGACAGGGTGACTGAAGCTTTCTTT

D: TRBD2
J: TRBJ2-3
V: TRBV28
size: -
CDR3: CASSFAGVRADTQYF
DNA: TGTGCCAGCAGTTTTGCGGGAGTAAGGGCAGATACGCAGTATTTT

D: TRBD1
J: TRBJ2-7
V: TRBV27
size: -
CDR3: CASSSRGRTFYEQYF
DNA: TGTGCCAGCAGTTCTAGGGGGCGGACTTTCTACGAGCAGTACTTC

D: -
J: TRBJ2-7
V: TRBV29-1
size: once
CDR3: CSVERGGAGHEQYF
DNA: TGCAGCGTCGAAAGGGGGGGCGCAGGACACGAGCAGTACTTC

D: -
J: TRBJ2-7
V: TRBV27
size: -
CDR3: CASSPGTASYEQYF
DNA: TGTGCCAGCAGCCCCGGGACGGCCTCCTACGAGCAGTACTTC

D: -
J: TRBJ1-3
V: TRBV19
size: -
CDR3: CASSLTTDTSSGNTIYF
DNA: TGTGCCAGTAGTCTGACGACCGACACTAGCTCTGGAAACACCATATATTTT

D: TRBD2
J: TRBJ2-1
V: TRBV11-1
size: -
CDR3: CASSFISGDSYNEQFF
DNA: TGTGCCAGCAGCTTCATTAGCGGGGATTCCTACAATGAGCAGTTCTTC

D: -
J: TRBJ1-4
V: TRBV28
size: once
CDR3: CASSLPAGGGEKLFF
DNA: TGTGCCAGCAGTTTACCCGCAGGAGGGGGTGAAAAACTGTTTTTT

D: -
J: TRBJ2-1
V: TRBV29-1
size: -
CDR3: CSVEGVGQGSSYNEQFF
DNA: TGCAGCGTTGAGGGGGTCGGTCAGGGGTCCTCCTACAATGAGCAGTTCTTC

D: -
J: TRBJ2-4
V: TRBV7-2
size: -
CDR3: CASSGRGLAKNIQYF
DNA: TGTGCCAGCAGCGGGCGCGGCTTAGCCAAAAACATTCAGTACTTC

D: -
J: TRBJ2-2
V: TRBV7-2
size: -
CDR3: CASSLRTGNTGELFF
DNA: TGTGCCAGCAGCTTAAGAACAGGGAACACCGGGGAGCTGTTTTTT

D: -
J: TRBJ2-1
V: TRBV6-5
size: -
CDR3: CATRPAGGTGEQFF
DNA: TGTGCCACCCGACCGGCGGGAGGGACAGGTGAGCAGTTCTTC

D: -
J: TRBJ1-3
V: TRBV2
size: few
CDR3: CASSEAGVSGNTIYF
DNA: TGTGCCAGCAGTGAAGCGGGGGTCTCTGGAAACACCATATATTTT

D: TRBD1
J: TRBJ1-4
V: TRBV7-2
size: -
CDR3: CASSPTGTGREKLFF
DNA: TGTGCCAGCAGCCCAACCGGGACAGGGAGGGAAAAACTGTTTTTT

D: TRBD2
J: TRBJ2-5
V: TRBV28
size: -
CDR3: CASGQLAGGETQYF
DNA: TGTGCCAGCGGACAACTAGCGGGAGGGGAGACCCAGTACTTC

D: -
J: TRBJ2-2
V: TRBV7-2
size: -
CDR3: CASSSGELFF
DNA: TGTGCCAGCAGTTCCGGGGAGCTGTTTTTT

D: TRBD2
J: TRBJ2-7
V: TRBV5-1
size: once
CDR3: CASSPQLADYYEQYF
DNA: TGCGCCAGCAGCCCTCAACTAGCGGATTACTACGAGCAGTACTTC

D: -
J: TRBJ2-7
V: TRBV6-5
size: -
CDR3: CASSHRNEQYF
DNA: TGTGCCAGCAGTCATCGTAACGAGCAGTACTTC

D: -
J: TRBJ1-2
V: TRBV28
size: -
CDR3: CASSSGRVGGYTF
DNA: TGTGCCAGCAGCTCCGGCAGGGTCGGTGGCTACACCTTC

D: TRBD1
J: TRBJ1-1
V: TRBV19
size: once
CDR3: CASSTLTGAPLMNTEAFF
DNA: TGTGCCAGTAGTACACTGACAGGGGCACCCCTCATGAACACTGAAGCTTTCTTT

D: TRBD1
J: TRBJ2-1
V: TRBV6-5
size: -
CDR3: CASSYGTEHNEQFF
DNA: TGTGCCAGCAGTTACGGGACAGAACACAATGAGCAGTTCTTC

D: -
J: TRBJ2-2
V: TRBV6-5
size: -
CDR3: CASSYSHNTGELFF
DNA: TGTGCCAGCAGTTACAGTCATAACACCGGGGAGCTGTTTTTT

D: -
J: TRBJ1-5
V: TRBV6-1
size: few
CDR3: CASSAGVSNQPQHF
DNA: TGTGCCAGCAGTGCTGGGGTTAGCAATCAGCCCCAGCATTTT

D: -
J: TRBJ2-1
V: TRBV7-2
size: -
CDR3: CASSSSRGSSEQFF
DNA: TGTGCCAGCAGCTCATCTAGGGGCAGCTCCGAGCAGTTCTTC

D: -
J: TRBJ2-2
V: TRBV7-7
size: -
CDR3: CASGGGGNTGELFF
DNA: TGTGCCAGCGGAGGAGGCGGCAACACCGGGGAGCTGTTTTTT

D: -
J: TRBJ2-7
V: TRBV12-2
size: -
CDR3: CASRLDVWSSITYEQYF
DNA: TGTGCAAGTCGCTTAGACGTGTGGAGCTCTATAACCTACGAGCAGTACTTC

D: -
J: TRBJ2-3
V: TRBV6-1
size: -
CDR3: CASSDQANLDTQYF
DNA: TGTGCCAGCAGTGATCAGGCCAACTTGGATACGCAGTATTTT

D: TRBD2
J: TRBJ2-5
V: TRBV7-2
size: -
CDR3: CASSWNSGEETQYF
DNA: TGTGCCAGCAGCTGGAATAGCGGGGAGGAGACCCAGTACTTC

D: -
J: TRBJ2-5
V: TRBV25-1
size: -
CDR3: CASGQTRGSAQETQYF
DNA: TGTGCCAGCGGACAGACCAGGGGTAGCGCCCAAGAGACCCAGTACTTC

D: TRBD1
J: TRBJ2-7
V: TRBV5-1
size: -
CDR3: CASSLDPPTGGYEQYF
DNA: TGCGCCAGCAGCTTAGACCCCCCAACAGGGGGCTACGAGCAGTACTTC

D: -
J: TRBJ1-2
V: TRBV5-6
size: few
CDR3: CASSLLRYNYGYTF
DNA: TGTGCCAGCAGCTTGTTGAGGTATAACTATGGCTACACCTTC

D: TRBD1
J: TRBJ1-2
V: TRBV18
size: few
CDR3: CASSRQGEYGYTF
DNA: TGTGCCAGCTCGCGACAGGGGGAATATGGCTACACCTTC

D: -
J: TRBJ1-5
V: TRBV4-1
size: -
CDR3: CASSQDNTDVSNQPQHF
DNA: TGCGCCAGCAGCCAAGATAATACCGACGTTAGCAATCAGCCCCAGCATTTT

D: -
J: TRBJ2-2
V: TRBV2
size: -
CDR3: CASSERRVLTGELFF
DNA: TGTGCCAGCAGTGAGCGGAGAGTATTGACCGGGGAGCTGTTTTTT

D: TRBD1
J: TRBJ1-1
V: TRBV2
size: few
CDR3: CASSYKQGGVTEAFF
DNA: TGTGCCAGCAGCTACAAACAGGGGGGAGTCACTGAAGCTTTCTTT

D: TRBD1
J: TRBJ1-2
V: TRBV11-2
size: -
CDR3: CASSPGHGGGNGYTF
DNA: TGTGCCAGCAGCCCGGGACATGGAGGGGGCAATGGCTACACCTTC

D: TRBD1
J: TRBJ1-1
V: TRBV5-1
size: -
CDR3: CASSSQDRGTEAFF
DNA: TGCGCCAGCAGCTCTCAGGACAGGGGCACTGAAGCTTTCTTT

D: TRBD1
J: TRBJ2-7
V: TRBV18
size: -
CDR3: CASSPAGTGAVEQYF
DNA: TGTGCCAGCTCACCAGCCGGGACAGGGGCGGTCGAGCAGTACTTC

D: -
J: TRBJ2-7
V: TRBV27
size: -
CDR3: CASRREQAGGYEQYF
DNA: TGTGCCAGCAGACGAGAACAAGCCGGGGGATACGAGCAGTACTTC

D: -
J: TRBJ2-7
V: TRBV19
size: -
CDR3: CASSIEFPSYEQYF
DNA: TGTGCCAGTAGTATCGAATTCCCCTCCTACGAGCAGTACTTC

D: TRBD2
J: TRBJ2-1
V: TRBV7-2
size: -
CDR3: CASSPPTSGGANEQFF
DNA: TGTGCCAGCAGCCCACCAACTAGCGGGGGGGCCAATGAGCAGTTCTTC

D: -
J: TRBJ2-2
V: TRBV5-1
size: -
CDR3: CASSPGTLGGELFF
DNA: TGCGCCAGCAGCCCCGGGACCTTGGGCGGGGAGCTGTTTTTT

D: TRBD1
J: TRBJ1-1
V: TRBV5-5
size: -
CDR3: CASSARQGSGTEAFF
DNA: TGTGCCAGCAGCGCGAGACAGGGTTCTGGCACTGAAGCTTTCTTT